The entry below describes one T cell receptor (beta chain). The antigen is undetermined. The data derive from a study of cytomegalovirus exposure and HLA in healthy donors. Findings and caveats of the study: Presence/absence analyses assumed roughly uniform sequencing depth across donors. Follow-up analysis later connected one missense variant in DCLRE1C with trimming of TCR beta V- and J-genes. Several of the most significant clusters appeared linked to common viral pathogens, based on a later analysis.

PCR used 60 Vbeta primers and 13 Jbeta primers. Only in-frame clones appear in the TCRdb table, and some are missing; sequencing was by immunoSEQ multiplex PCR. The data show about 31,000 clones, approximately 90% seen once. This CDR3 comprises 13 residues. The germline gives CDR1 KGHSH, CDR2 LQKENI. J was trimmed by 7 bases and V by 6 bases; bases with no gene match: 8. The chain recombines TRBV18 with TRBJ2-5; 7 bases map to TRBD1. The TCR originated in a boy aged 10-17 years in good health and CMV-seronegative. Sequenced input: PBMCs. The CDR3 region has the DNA TGTGCCAGCTCCCAAACCGGGACAGCGACCCAGTACTTC. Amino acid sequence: CASSQTGTATQYF.